This T cell receptor (beta chain) was profiled in a study of blood T cell repertoires in COVID-19 (TCRdb year 2020). Context from the whole study: Collaborator samples came from the United States, Italy and Spain and covered acute and convalescent phases of COVID-19. HLA class I and class II types, where available, came from metadata supplied by the sample provider rather than from assay-based typing. Samples were obtained from the ongoing ImmuneRACE study (first 160 participants) and from roughly 1,300 subjects provided by 6 global collaborators. The prospective study material was composed of cDNA or gDNA derived from T cells, B-cell-depleted T cells, or PBMCs. A freely available public database, intended as a resource for researchers studying the immune response to SARS-CoV-2, is where the repertoires were released. Deeply sampled blood TCRbeta repertoires from subjects exposed to, actively infected with, or recovered from COVID-19 were included in the dataset. A de-identified subject ID, COVID-19 status, age in years and sex were almost always included in the sample metadata. General findings and caveats noted by the study authors: The amount of clinical and demographic metadata varied by source and participant and was provided uncurated.

Regarding this clone: There is no known antigen for this receptor. Base qualities are not at hand, and no much larger clone is one base apart.

Clipping removes 6 bases from V and 8 bases from J, with 5 as the unmatched junction base count. There are 14 amino acids in the CDR3, from cysteine to phenylalanine inclusive. Only the CDR3 part of the read is kept: 42 bases, read in frame from the first base. Looking up the germline V gene (reference sequence) yields CDR1 MNHEY and CDR2 SMNVEV. TCRbeta CDR3 regions were amplified from genomic DNA by means of the immunoSEQ Assay, a bias-controlled multiplex PCR. On the study's bioinformatics: The number of nucleated cells in each sample was estimated by amplification of reference gene primers within the assay. To quantify the absolute abundance of each unique TCRbeta CDR3 rearrangement, sequence reads were collapsed and filtered. Productive Simpson clonality was computed per sample as the square root of Simpson's diversity index over productive rearrangements. Not all clones reach the TCRdb copy of this immuneACCESS table, which keeps in-frame sequences only. Checked studies attribute under half of the gap to unresolved V genes and leave the rest unexplained. The D gene and trimming were derived from the DNA, and the V and J assignments and clone size from that table. The sample table holds roughly 250,000 clones, of which 85% were seen once. The biggest ten clones account for about 6.3% of the sample.

The collaborating institutions used their own protocols to collect whole blood in K2EDTA tubes. For TCRbeta analysis, collaborators shipped samples in one of three forms: frozen whole blood, isolated PBMCs, or DNA extracted from either of those sample types. Sequenced material: peripheral blood. Recombination connected TRBV27 to TRBJ2-1, with 12 middle bases fitting TRBD1. This receptor was taken from a woman aged 60-75 years with active or convalescent COVID-19. The DNA is as follows: TGTGCCAGCAGGAAGGGGACAGGGGGCGATGAGCAGTTCTTC. Its protein reads: CASRKGTGGDEQFF.